The subject of this entry is one T cell receptor beta chain. There is no known antigen for this receptor. Per-base quality was not reported, and no clone a single base away is much larger than it. The sample belongs to a study of Ad26.COV2.S vaccination and SARS-CoV-2 variants (dated by TCRdb to the early 2020s). About the investigation overall: Vaccine-arm donors were drawn from COV1001, a multicentre, randomized, double-blind, placebo-controlled phase I-IIa trial of Ad26.COV2.S in healthy adults. Ad26.COV2.S was administered intramuscularly at 5 x 10^10 or 1 x 10^11 viral particles, either as a single shot or as two shots given 56 days apart. The specificity and breadth of SARS-CoV-2-reactive T cell receptors after Ad26.COV2.S vaccination were assessed by TCRbeta repertoire sequencing. A total of 32 samples were included in the TCR-sequenced set, comprising 19 Ad26.COV2.S vaccine recipients, 5 placebo recipients and 8 SARS-CoV-2 convalescent individuals. Trial participants were randomized into five groups of five: low-dose or high-dose Ad26.COV2.S given once or twice, or placebo on both occasions. Investigators did not know the trial group allocation while performing experiments and assessing outcomes.

The junction carries 12 bases between V and J, which are trimmed by 4 bases and 2 bases respectively. The CDR1 and CDR2 encoded by the germline V gene (reference sequence) are SGHNT and YYREEE. The CDR3 measures 14 amino acids from cysteine to phenylalanine. Only the CDR3 DNA is retained, 42 bases long and in frame from the first base. Explained via the paper, the treatment or condition label denotes: 15 to 20 received Ad26.COV2.S at low or high dose, single or two shots; roughly 5 received placebo; per-sample allocation not given. For vaccine and placebo recipients, the sequenced repertoires came from samples collected on day 63 after the first injection. Between 29 July and 7 August 2020, Cohort 1b enrolled 25 adults aged 18-55 years at one site in Boston, USA. As a vaccine, Ad26.COV2.S was a replication-incompetent adenovirus type 26 vector that expressed a prefusion-stabilized SARS-CoV-2 spike protein derived from the original Wuhan strain.

TCRbeta CDR3 regions were sequenced with the immunoSEQ Assay. After extraction, genomic DNA underwent amplification by bias-controlled multiplex PCR, followed by high-throughput sequencing. The paper's data handling went like this. To quantify the absolute abundance of every unique TCRbeta CDR3 region, sequences were collapsed and filtered. Usable DNA was measured by amplifying reference genes present in all nucleated cells, and TCRbeta template counts were normalized to that usable DNA to estimate T cell fraction. Repertoire TCRs were annotated as SARS-CoV-2-specific by exact matching of V gene, CDR3 amino acid sequence and J gene to a known reactive TCR set. The reference SARS-CoV-2 TCR set came from MIRA and was filtered for enrichment in COVID-19-positive ImmuneCODE repertoires, removing public or cross-reactive TCRs. Drawing on the MIRA antigens, annotated TCRs were analysed further at the level of specific ORF or position within ORF. Breadth was defined as annotated unique rearrangements over total unique productive rearrangements; depth was the summed frequency of those rearrangements. TCR breadth was compared between groups using two-sided Wilcoxon rank-sum tests. The source is immuneACCESS, and TCRdb retained only in-frame sequences with V and J called. Part of the clones is not carried over; for the studies checked, unresolved V genes explain less than half of this, and the remainder is unexplained. The DNA was the basis for D and trimming; V, J and clone size are from that table. This sample comprises around 300,000 clones, about nine tenths of them detected only once. The ten largest make up around 6.1% of the sample.

What the work shows at the level of the full study, not this receptor alone: Ad26.COV2.S recipients had higher spike-specific TCR breadth than placebo recipients (P = 0.0014). After vaccination, spike-specific CD8+ and CD4+ T cell responses were reported to show substantial breadth. The study lacked the statistical power to compare responses across vaccine doses or regimens. The authors noted that the TCR breadth and depth analyses may have underestimated total T cell responses. Vaccine and placebo recipients had similar non-spike TCR breadth, a finding consistent with the vaccine containing only spike.

This sequence originates from a person between 18 and 65 years old who received the Ad26.COV2.S COVID-19 vaccine or a placebo. Sequences were derived from peripheral blood, sampled in a trial of Ad26.COV2.S vaccine versus placebo. This chain joins TRBV5-4 to TRBJ2-5, with TRBD2 as a weak D call on 5 bases. The CDR3 region has the sequence CASSQAGKQETQYF. The bases read TGTGCCAGCAGCCAGGCGGGTAAACAAGAGACCCAGTACTTC.